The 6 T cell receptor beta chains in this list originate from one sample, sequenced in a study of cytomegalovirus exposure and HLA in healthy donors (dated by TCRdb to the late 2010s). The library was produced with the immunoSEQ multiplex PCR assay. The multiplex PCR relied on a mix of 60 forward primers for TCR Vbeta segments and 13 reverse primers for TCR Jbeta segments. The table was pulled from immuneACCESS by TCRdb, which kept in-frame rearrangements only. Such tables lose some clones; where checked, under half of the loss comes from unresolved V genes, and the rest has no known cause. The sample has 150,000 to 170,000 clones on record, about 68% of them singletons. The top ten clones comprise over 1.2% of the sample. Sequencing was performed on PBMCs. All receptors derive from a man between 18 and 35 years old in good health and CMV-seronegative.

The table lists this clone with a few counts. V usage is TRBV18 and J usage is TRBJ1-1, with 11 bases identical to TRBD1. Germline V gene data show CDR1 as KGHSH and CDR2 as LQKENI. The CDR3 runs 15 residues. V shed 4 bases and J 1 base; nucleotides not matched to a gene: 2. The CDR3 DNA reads TGTGCCAGCTCACGAGGGACAGGGGGGAACACTGAAGCTTTCTTT. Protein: CASSRGTGGNTEAFF.

CDR3 nucleotide sequence: TGTGCCTGGAGTCCCCGGGGGAGGGCCCAGTACTTC. This codes for CAWSPRGRAQYF. The chain has TRBV30 and TRBJ2-5; 7 positions agree with TRBD2. V was pared by 2 bases and J by 9 bases, with 6 bases of the junction left unmatched. Germline V gene data show CDR1 as GTSNPN and CDR2 as SVGIG (reference sequence). The CDR3 is 12 residues long.

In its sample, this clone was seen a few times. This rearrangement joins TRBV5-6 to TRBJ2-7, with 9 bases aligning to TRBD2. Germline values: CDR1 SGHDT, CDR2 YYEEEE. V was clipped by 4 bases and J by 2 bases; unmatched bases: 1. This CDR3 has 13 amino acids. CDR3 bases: TGTGCCAGCAGCGGCGGGAGGGCCTACGAGCAGTACTTC. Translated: CASSGGRAYEQYF. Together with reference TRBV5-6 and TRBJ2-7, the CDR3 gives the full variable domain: DAGVTQSPTHLIKTRGQQVTLRCSPKSGHDTVSWYQQALGQGPQFIFQYYEEEERQRGNFPDRFSGHQFPNYSSELNVNALLLGDSALYLCASSGGRAYEQYFGPGTRLTVT.

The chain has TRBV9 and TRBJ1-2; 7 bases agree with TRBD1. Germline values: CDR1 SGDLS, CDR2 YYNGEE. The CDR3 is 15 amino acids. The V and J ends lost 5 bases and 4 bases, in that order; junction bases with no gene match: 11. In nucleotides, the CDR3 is TGTGCCAGCAGTCGATGGGACAGTACTCCCTATGGCTACACCTTC. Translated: CASSRWDSTPYGYTF.

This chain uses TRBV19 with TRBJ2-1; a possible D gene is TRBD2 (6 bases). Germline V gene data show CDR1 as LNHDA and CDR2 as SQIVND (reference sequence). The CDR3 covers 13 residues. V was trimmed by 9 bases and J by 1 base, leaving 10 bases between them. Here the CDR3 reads CASYGGSYNEQFF. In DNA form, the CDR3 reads TGTGCCAGCTATGGGGGGTCCTACAATGAGCAGTTCTTC.

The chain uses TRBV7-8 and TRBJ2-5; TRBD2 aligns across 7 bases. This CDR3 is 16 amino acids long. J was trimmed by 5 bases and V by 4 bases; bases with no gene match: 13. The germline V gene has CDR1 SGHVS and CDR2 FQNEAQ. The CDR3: CASSSLVGGPGETQYF. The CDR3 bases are TGTGCCAGCAGCTCCCTTGTGGGAGGGCCGGGTGAGACCCAGTACTTC.